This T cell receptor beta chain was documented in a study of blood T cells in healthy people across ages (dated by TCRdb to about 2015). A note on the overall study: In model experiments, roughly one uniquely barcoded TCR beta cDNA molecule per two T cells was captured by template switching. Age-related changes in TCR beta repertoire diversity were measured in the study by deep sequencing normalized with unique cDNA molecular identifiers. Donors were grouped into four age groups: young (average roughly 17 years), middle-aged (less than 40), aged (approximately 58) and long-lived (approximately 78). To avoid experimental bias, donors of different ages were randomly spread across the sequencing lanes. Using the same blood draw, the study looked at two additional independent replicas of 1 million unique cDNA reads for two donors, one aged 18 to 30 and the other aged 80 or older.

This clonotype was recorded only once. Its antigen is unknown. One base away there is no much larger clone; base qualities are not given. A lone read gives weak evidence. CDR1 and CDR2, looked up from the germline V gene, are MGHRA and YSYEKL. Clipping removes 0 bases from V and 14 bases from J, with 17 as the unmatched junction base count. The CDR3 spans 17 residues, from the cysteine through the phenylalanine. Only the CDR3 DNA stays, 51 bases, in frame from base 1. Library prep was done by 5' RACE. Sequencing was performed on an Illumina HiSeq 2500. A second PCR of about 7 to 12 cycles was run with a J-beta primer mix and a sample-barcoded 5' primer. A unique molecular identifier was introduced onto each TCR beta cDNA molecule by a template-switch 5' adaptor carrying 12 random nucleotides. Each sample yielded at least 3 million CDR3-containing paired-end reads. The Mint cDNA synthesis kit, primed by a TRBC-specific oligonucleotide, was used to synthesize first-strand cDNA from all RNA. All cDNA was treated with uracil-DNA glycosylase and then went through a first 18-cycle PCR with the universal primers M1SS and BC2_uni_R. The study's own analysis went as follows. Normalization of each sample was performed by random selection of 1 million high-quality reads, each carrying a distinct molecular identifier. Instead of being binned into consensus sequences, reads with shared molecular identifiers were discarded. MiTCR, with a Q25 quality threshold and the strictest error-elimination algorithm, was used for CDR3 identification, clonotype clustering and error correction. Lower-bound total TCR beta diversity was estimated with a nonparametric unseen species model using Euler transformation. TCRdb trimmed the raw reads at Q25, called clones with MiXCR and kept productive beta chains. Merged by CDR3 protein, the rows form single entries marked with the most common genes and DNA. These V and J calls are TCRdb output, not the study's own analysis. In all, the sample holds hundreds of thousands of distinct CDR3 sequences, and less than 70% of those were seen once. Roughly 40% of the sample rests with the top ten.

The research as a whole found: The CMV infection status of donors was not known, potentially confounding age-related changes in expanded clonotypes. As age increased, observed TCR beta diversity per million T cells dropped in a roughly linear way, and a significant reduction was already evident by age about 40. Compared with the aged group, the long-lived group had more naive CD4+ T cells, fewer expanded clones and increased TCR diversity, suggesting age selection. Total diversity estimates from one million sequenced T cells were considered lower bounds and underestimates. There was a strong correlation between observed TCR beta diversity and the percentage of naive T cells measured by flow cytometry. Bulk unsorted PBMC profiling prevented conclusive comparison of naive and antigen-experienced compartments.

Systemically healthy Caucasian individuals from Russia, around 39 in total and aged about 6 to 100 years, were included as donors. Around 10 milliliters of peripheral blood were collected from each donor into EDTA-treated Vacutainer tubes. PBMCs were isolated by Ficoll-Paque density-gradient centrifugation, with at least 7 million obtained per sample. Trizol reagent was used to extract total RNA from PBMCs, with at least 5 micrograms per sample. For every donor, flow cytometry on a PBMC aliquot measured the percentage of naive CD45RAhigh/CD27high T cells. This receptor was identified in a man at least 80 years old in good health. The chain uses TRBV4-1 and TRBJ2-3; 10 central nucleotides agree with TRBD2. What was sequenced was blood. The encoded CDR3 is CASSQEGASGSHRYAYF. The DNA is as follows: TGCGCCAGCAGCCAAGAAGGGGCTAGCGGGAGTCACAGATACGCGTATTTT.